Listed below are T cell receptor beta chains from one sample, sequenced in a study of T cells in localized non-small cell lung cancer. Clones were read by immunoSEQ multiplex PCR, and TCRdb kept only the in-frame ones, dropping some. This table holds about 21,000 clones, approximately 89% found once. The sequencing here drew on peripheral blood, taken before any cancer treatment. The source is a man aged 40 to 70 with stage I lung adenocarcinoma. CDR3s include the opening cysteine and the closing phenylalanine or tryptophan. D genes are given only for firm matches. Clone size is not always given. Where it is, it says once, few, many or a class for expanded clones.

v_call	d_call	clone_size	j_call	cdr3_nt	cdr3_aa
TRBV19	NA	NA	TRBJ2-1	TGTGCCAGTAAAAGCCAAACAGTTTCTCTGGTCGATGAGCAGTTCTTC	CASKSQTVSLVDEQFF
TRBV29-1	TRBD1	few	TRBJ1-2	TGCAGCGTTGAACAGGGGGCAAACTATGGCTACACCTTC	CSVEQGANYGYTF
TRBV6-1	TRBD1	NA	TRBJ1-1	TGTGCCAGCAGTGAAGCCCAGGGGGCTAGGACGGAAGCTTTCTTT	CASSEAQGARTEAFF
TRBV10-3	TRBD1	NA	TRBJ2-2	TGTGCCATCAGTGGAACAGGGGGCGCCGGCGGGGAGCTGTTTTTT	CAISGTGGAGGELFF
TRBV5-1	NA	NA	TRBJ2-5	TGCGCCAGCAGCCCAAGGACCAGTTCGTCAGAGACCCAGTACTTC	CASSPRTSSSETQYF
TRBV7-6	NA	NA	TRBJ2-3	TGTGCCAGCAGTCCTCGCCTCGGAGGGGGACCCACAGATACGCAGTATTTT	CASSPRLGGGPTDTQYF
TRBV9	TRBD2	NA	TRBJ2-7	TGTGCCAGCAGCGTAGGGACTAGCGGGGTTTACGAGCAGTACTTC	CASSVGTSGVYEQYF
TRBV19	TRBD1	NA	TRBJ1-1	TGTGCCAGTAGTACCAGACAGGGTACGATGAACACTGAAGCTTTCTTT	CASSTRQGTMNTEAFF
TRBV6-1	TRBD1	NA	TRBJ2-4	TGTGCCAGCAGTTCAAGACAGGGGGATGACATTCAGTACTTC	CASSSRQGDDIQYF
TRBV19	NA	NA	TRBJ2-1	TGTGCCAGTAGTATGCGGTGGAATGAGCAGTTCTTC	CASSMRWNEQFF
TRBV18	TRBD1	NA	TRBJ1-1	TGTGCCAGCTCCCCCGGGACAGGGGGCAGCAGGGCTTTCTTT	CASSPGTGGSRAFF
TRBV5-8	TRBD1	NA	TRBJ1-5	TGTGCCAGCAGCTTCTTCCGGGGACAGGGTTTTTATAGCAATCAGCCCCAGCATTTT	CASSFFRGQGFYSNQPQHF
TRBV28	NA	once	TRBJ1-2	TGTGCCAGCAGTTTAGGAGGGAAGATCCGTGGCTACACCTTC	CASSLGGKIRGYTF
TRBV28	NA	NA	TRBJ2-7	TGTGCCAGCAGGGCCTTCTACTCCTACGAGCAGTACTTC	CASRAFYSYEQYF
TRBV7-6	NA	NA	TRBJ2-3	TGTGCCAGCAGCCTCCTTACGAATACGCAGTATTTT	CASSLLTNTQYF
TRBV19	NA	NA	TRBJ1-1	TGTGCCAGTATATCCGGAAGGTGGACTGAAGCTTTCTTT	CASISGRWTEAFF
TRBV7-2	NA	NA	TRBJ2-3	TGTGCCAGCAGCTTAATAGGGGGGGCAGATACGCAGTATTTT	CASSLIGGADTQYF
TRBV9	TRBD2	NA	TRBJ2-2	TGTGCCAGCAGCCTCTCACTAGCCGGGGGGACCGGGGAGCTGTTTTTT	CASSLSLAGGTGELFF
TRBV30	NA	few	TRBJ1-1	TGTGCCTGGAGTTCAGAAGGCGGATTGAACACTGAAGCTTTCTTT	CAWSSEGGLNTEAFF
TRBV30	NA	NA	TRBJ2-1	TGTGCCTGGAGTCTGCCTTCCTACAATGAGCAGTTCTTC	CAWSLPSYNEQFF
TRBV6-4	TRBD2	NA	TRBJ2-3	TGTGCCAGCTCCCCGCAGGCGGGGGGCACAGATACGCAGTATTTT	CASSPQAGGTDTQYF
TRBV9	TRBD1	NA	TRBJ2-7	TGTGCCAGCAGCGTAGCCGGGACAGGGCAGCGAGACGAGCAGTACTTC	CASSVAGTGQRDEQYF
TRBV15	NA	NA	TRBJ1-3	TGTGCCACCAGCAGAGATGTTTCAGGGACAGGAAACACCATATATTTT	CATSRDVSGTGNTIYF
TRBV2	NA	NA	TRBJ1-6	TGTGCCAGCAGTGCCTACAGGGATTCACCCCTCCACTTT	CASSAYRDSPLHF
TRBV27	NA	once	TRBJ2-7	TGTGCCAGCAGATCCGGTGGACTATACGAGCAGTACTTC	CASRSGGLYEQYF
TRBV9	NA	once	TRBJ2-1	TGTGCCAGCAGCCGGCTAGCCAATGAGCAGTTCTTC	CASSRLANEQFF
TRBV12-5	NA	NA	TRBJ1-1	TGTGCTAGTGGTTTCAGTGGGGACACTGAAGCTTTCTTT	CASGFSGDTEAFF
TRBV5-6	NA	NA	TRBJ1-3	TGTGCCAGCAGCTTGAGGCAGGCTGGAAACACCATATATTTT	CASSLRQAGNTIYF